This T cell receptor beta chain was recorded in a study of CD8+ T cells in alopecia areata. For the study at large: Scoring of severity for treated patients was based on percentage of affected scalp area.

The length of the CDR3 is 15 residues. CDR1 is SQVTM, CDR2 ANQGSEA, per germline. Trimming shortened V by 4 bases and J by 2 bases, and 16 bases separated the two germline ends. Indicated treatment: oral pan-JAK inhibitor, 5-10 mg twice daily. Once RNA had been extracted, it was reverse transcribed into cDNA to act as the sequencing template. Assay: immunoSEQ multiplex PCR; the TCRdb copy retains only in-frame clones and omits some. This table has 100,000 or so clones, around 60% appearing once. The TCR sequence derives from a human donor with alopecia areata. Here the sequenced sample was CD8+ T cells sorted from blood, taken at roughly week 55, from a patient treated with tofacitinib. The V call is TRBV29-1, the J call TRBJ2-3; no clear D. The CDR3 is CSVVIIGSATDTQYF. CDR3 coding DNA: TGCAGCGTTGTTATAATAGGTTCGGCCACAGATACGCAGTATTTT.